This TCR beta chain was found in a study of shared T cell receptors in the human thymus. CDR1 and CDR2 from the germline V gene are PRHDT and FYEKMQ (reference sequence). The V gene end was trimmed by 5 bases and the J gene end by 6 bases; junction bases not matched to a gene: 6. The CDR3 is made up of 15 amino acids. Clones were sequenced by immunoSEQ multiplex PCR, and TCRdb holds only the in-frame ones, with some missing. The profile covers hundreds of thousands of clones, with roughly 90% appearing a single time and around 0.01% taken by the ten largest. These data were also reused for a study on human thymus T cells. That source reports: The sample donors, healthy Finnish infants, were having corrective surgery for congenital heart defects. In corrective heart surgery, resections were taken, and these provided the thymus tissue. An apparent bias in V and J gene usage was seen in thymic and blood repertoires. Related research examined unrelated individuals and reported that their thymic repertoires overlapped highly.

The TCR originated in a boy in the first two years of life with a congenital heart defect. What was sequenced was thymocytes. The chain links TRBV13 to TRBJ2-3; TRBD2 matches at 12 bases. The CDR3 spells CASSAGTSGWDTQYF. The CDR3 DNA follows: TGTGCCAGCAGCGCCGGGACTAGCGGGTGGGATACGCAGTATTTT. Combining the CDR3 with reference TRBV13 and TRBJ2-3 gives the whole variable domain AAGVIQSPRHLIKEKRETATLKCYPIPRHDTVYWYQQGPGQDPQFLISFYEKMQSDKGSIPDRFSAQQFSDYHSELNMSSLELGDSALYFCASSAGTSGWDTQYFGPGTRLTVL.